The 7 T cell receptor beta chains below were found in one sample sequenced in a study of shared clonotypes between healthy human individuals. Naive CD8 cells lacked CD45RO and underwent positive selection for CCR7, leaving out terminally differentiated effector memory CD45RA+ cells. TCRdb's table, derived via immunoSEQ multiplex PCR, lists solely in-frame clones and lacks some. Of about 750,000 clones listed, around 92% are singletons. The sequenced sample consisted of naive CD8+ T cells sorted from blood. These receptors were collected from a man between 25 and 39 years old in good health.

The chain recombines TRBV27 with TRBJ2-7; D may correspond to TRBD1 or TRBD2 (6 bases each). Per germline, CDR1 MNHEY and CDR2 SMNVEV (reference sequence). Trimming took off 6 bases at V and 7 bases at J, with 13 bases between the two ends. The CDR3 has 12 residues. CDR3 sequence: CASSYPGAEQYF. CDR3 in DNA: TGTGCCAGCAGCTACCCGGGGGCTGAGCAGTACTTC.

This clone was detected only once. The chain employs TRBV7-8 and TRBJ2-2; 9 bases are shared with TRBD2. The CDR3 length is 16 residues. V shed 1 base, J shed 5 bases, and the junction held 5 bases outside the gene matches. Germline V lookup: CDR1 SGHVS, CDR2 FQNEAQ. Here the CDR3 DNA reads TGTGCCAGCAGCTTAGGGCTAGCGGGACTGACCGGGGAGCTGTTTTTT. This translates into CASSLGLAGLTGELFF.

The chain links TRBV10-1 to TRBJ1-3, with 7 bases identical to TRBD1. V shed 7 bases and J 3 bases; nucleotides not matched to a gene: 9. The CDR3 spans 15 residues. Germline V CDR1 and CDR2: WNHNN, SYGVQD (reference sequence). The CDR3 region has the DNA TGCGCCAGCAATAGGAGGGGGCTAGATGGAAACACCATATATTTT. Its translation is CASNRRGLDGNTIYF.

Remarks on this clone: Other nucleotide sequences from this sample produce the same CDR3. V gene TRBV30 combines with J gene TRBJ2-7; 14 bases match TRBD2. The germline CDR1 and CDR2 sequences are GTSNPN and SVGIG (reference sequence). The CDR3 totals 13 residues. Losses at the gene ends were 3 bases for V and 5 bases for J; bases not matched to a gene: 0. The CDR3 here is CAWRGLAGDEQYF. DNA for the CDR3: TGTGCCTGGAGGGGACTAGCGGGAGACGAGCAGTACTTC.

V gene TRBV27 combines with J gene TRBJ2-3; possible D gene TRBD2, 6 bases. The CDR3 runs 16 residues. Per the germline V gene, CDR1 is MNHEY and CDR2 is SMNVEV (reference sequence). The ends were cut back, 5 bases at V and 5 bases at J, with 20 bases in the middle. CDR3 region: CASSPLVRPGGDTQYF. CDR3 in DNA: TGTGCCAGCAGTCCCCTAGTTCGCCCCGGGGGAGATACGCAGTATTTT.

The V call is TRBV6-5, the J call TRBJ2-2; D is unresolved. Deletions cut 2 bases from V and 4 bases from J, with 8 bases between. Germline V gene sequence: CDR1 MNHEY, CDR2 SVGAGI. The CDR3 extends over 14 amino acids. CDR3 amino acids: CASSYGTTTGELFF. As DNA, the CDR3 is TGTGCCAGCAGTTACGGAACTACCACCGGGGAGCTGTTTTTT.

CDR3 loop: CASSRPGSGRSTDTQYF. CDR3 nucleotides: TGTGCCAGCAGCCGACCAGGGAGCGGGAGGAGCACAGATACGCAGTATTTT. The chain couples TRBV27 to TRBJ2-3; 9 bases are a match to TRBD2. The V segment lost 6 bases and the J segment 0 bases; nucleotides outside the gene matches: 10. The CDR3 contains 17 residues. Per the germline V gene, CDR1 is MNHEY and CDR2 is SMNVEV (reference sequence).